This T cell receptor beta chain was sequenced during a study of blood T cell repertoires in COVID-19. This table comes from immunoSEQ multiplex PCR, and its TCRdb copy is limited to in-frame clones, with some not included. This table has a few hundred thousand clones, roughly 80% appearing once. The CDR3 is 16 amino acids. J lost 4 bases, V lost 2 bases, and 11 bases had no gene match. Germline CDR1 is MNHNS and CDR2 is SASEGT. The receptor was derived from a young man with active or convalescent COVID-19. The sample consisted of peripheral blood. This chain links TRBV6-1 with TRBJ2-7, with TRBD1 identical over 7 bases. The CDR3 coding sequence is TGTGCCAGCAGTGAACTACTTTGGGACAGTCTGTACGAGCAGTACTTC. This codes for CASSELLWDSLYEQYF.